This T cell receptor (beta chain) was recorded in a study of cytomegalovirus exposure and HLA in healthy donors. General observations from the study: 150 or so TCR beta chains were listed as cytomegalovirus-associated.

The CDR3 is 12 amino acids. Germline V CDR1 and CDR2: SGHTA, FQGNSA. With 1 base removed from V and 9 bases from J, the gap between germline ends came to 7 bases. The PCR made use of 60 Vbeta and 13 Jbeta primers. Profiling relied on immunoSEQ multiplex PCR, and the TCRdb table lists in-frame clones only, not all of them. The table shows about 130,000 clones, with around 81% occurring only once. A remark on this clone: Its antigen is not identified.

Sample: PBMCs. This clonotype was obtained from a young man in good health and CMV-seronegative. This sequence joins TRBV7-2 and TRBJ2-1; D remains unclear. The CDR3 bases are TGTGCCAGCAGCTTAGGACTGGGTGAGCAGTTCTTC. Encoded protein: CASSLGLGEQFF.